One sample yielded the 21 T cell receptor beta chains listed below, sequenced in a study of vaccination effects on CD4 cells after COVID-19 (dated by TCRdb to the early 2020s). The library was generated by the immunoSEQ multiplex PCR assay. This immuneACCESS table, as held by TCRdb, lists in-frame sequences with V and J called but not all clones. Of the missing ones, under half trace to an unresolved V gene in checked studies; the others have no known cause. Across this sample there are under 55,000 clones, with 65% to 70% seen only once. The ten top clones hold roughly 29% of the sample. To identify antigen-specific CD4+ T cell clonotypes by their expansion, the ViraFEST assay first stimulated PBMC with viral peptide pools and then applied TCR sequencing. After approximately eleven days of culture, CD4+ T cells were isolated with the EasySep CD4+ T cell isolation kit. PCR-confirmed SARS-CoV-2 infection had occurred in convalescent patients between March and December 2020, before the Alpha, Beta and Delta variants emerged in the United States.

No cognate antigen is known for these TCRs. The material was CD4+ T cells from PBMCs cultured with a peptide pool, obtained before COVID-19 vaccination. The receptor source for this set is a human donor who had a prior SARS-CoV-2 infection.

The genes are TRBV6-1 and TRBJ1-4; D unresolved. CDR3 length: 17 residues. The V gene lost 1 base and the J gene lost 7 bases, with 19 bases spanning the gap. CDR1 and CDR2 from the germline V gene are MNHNS and SASEGT. The CDR3: CASSEGPLAGPPEKLFF. The CDR3 DNA is TGTGCCAGCAGTGAAGGGCCTCTTGCCGGACCTCCTGAAAAACTGTTTTTT.

This clone was counted a single time. This rearrangement joins TRBV2 to TRBJ1-4; 8 positions agree with TRBD1. The CDR3 runs 15 residues. CDR1 is SNHLY, CDR2 FYNNEI, per germline. J gave up 7 bases and V 6 bases, and 10 bases lay outside the gene matches. In nucleotides, the CDR3 is TGTGCCAGCAGGAGATCCGGGACAGGCGCTGAAAAACTGTTTTTT. Amino acids: CASRRSGTGAEKLFF.

V gene TRBV2 combines with J gene TRBJ2-6; D is unclear. The CDR3 runs 14 residues. With 4 bases removed from V and 1 base from J, the gap between germline ends came to 5 bases. CDR1 is SNHLY and CDR2 is FYNNEI in the germline V gene. The CDR3 is CASSADSGANVLTF. The CDR3 coding sequence is TGTGCCAGCAGTGCCGATTCTGGGGCCAACGTCCTGACTTTC.

V usage is TRBV2 and J usage is TRBJ2-1; D perhaps matches TRBD2 (5 bases). Looked up from germline, CDR1 is SNHLY and CDR2 is FYNNEI. V lost 8 bases, J lost 5 bases, and 13 bases lay in between. The CDR3 is made up of 13 amino acids. The CDR3 region has the DNA TGTGCCAGCCTGTCAGAAGCGGACAATGAGCAGTTCTTC. Its translation is CASLSEADNEQFF.

The rearrangement uses TRBV21-1 and TRBJ1-6; TRBD1 was called by the table and not checked on the DNA. TRBV21-1 is a pseudogene locus. CDR3 length equals 18 residues. This CDR3 reads CASSKAVDRGVSLSPLHF. DNA for the CDR3: TGTGCCAGCAGCAAAGCTGTGGACAGGGGAGTTTCTCTTTCACCCCTCCACTTT.

Only a few counts were recorded for this clone. The chain links TRBV6-5 to TRBJ1-1; TRBD1 matches 7 bases. The germline V gene encodes CDR1 MNHEY and CDR2 SVGAGI. The CDR3 totals 13 residues. After removal of 0 bases from V and 11 bases from J, the junction contained 6 bases not matched to a gene. CDR3 residues: CASSYSRGLGAFF. DNA of the CDR3: TGTGCCAGCAGTTACTCAAGGGGGCTGGGTGCTTTCTTT.

This chain links TRBV7-2 with TRBJ1-5; D is undetermined. Per germline, CDR1 SGHTA and CDR2 FQGNSA. This CDR3 contains 16 residues. Trimming removed 1 base from V and 5 bases from J, with 15 bases in between. The CDR3 spells CASSLVVRTPYQPQHF. The CDR3 nucleotides read TGTGCCAGCAGCTTAGTAGTCCGCACTCCATATCAGCCCCAGCATTTT.

The rearrangement uses TRBV6-5 and TRBJ1-5; D possibly corresponds to TRBD1 (5 bases). CDR1 is MNHEY, CDR2 SVGAGI, per germline. V was clipped by 4 bases and J by 4 bases, with 17 bases between them. The CDR3 extends over 16 amino acids. CDR3 protein: CASSLSLAGENQPQHF. The CDR3 DNA follows: TGTGCCAGCAGTTTGTCGCTAGCGGGGGAGAATCAGCCCCAGCATTTT.

This clone was found a few times. The chain carries TRBV7-6 and TRBJ1-3, with 11 bases that match TRBD1. Germline V CDR1 and CDR2: SGHVS, FNYEAQ. The junction had 6 bases not matched to a gene; V was cut back by 5 bases and J by 0 bases. This CDR3 has 17 residues. The CDR3 here is CASSPGQGAYSGNTIYF. CDR3 sequence (DNA): TGTGCCAGCAGCCCCGGACAGGGGGCTTACTCTGGAAACACCATATATTTT.

The count of this clone is one. This chain links TRBV2 with TRBJ2-3, with D possibly being TRBD2 (6 bases). This CDR3 comprises 14 residues. Trimming removed 7 bases at V and 0 bases at J, with 11 bases between. Germline V lookup: CDR1 SNHLY, CDR2 FYNNEI. CDR3 DNA sequence: TGTGCCAGCAAGGCGGGGTCTAGCACAGATACGCAGTATTTT. Translating gives CASKAGSSTDTQYF.

This clone was counted a single time. The V and J genes are TRBV18 and TRBJ1-4, with D possibly being TRBD1 (6 bases). Trimming took 3 bases from V and 4 from J, leaving 27 bases between them. Germline V gene lookup returns CDR1 KGHSH and CDR2 LQKENI. The CDR3 extends over 20 amino acids. The CDR3 DNA follows: TGTGCCAGCTCACCCACGTGGGTTACAGGGATCTACTTAATTAATGAAAAACTGTTTTTT. Translating gives CASSPTWVTGIYLINEKLFF.

The chain links TRBV14 to TRBJ2-3, with D possibly TRBD2 on 5 matching bases. The ends were cut back, 0 bases at V and 3 bases at J, with 16 bases in the middle. This CDR3 region has 17 residues. Germline CDR1 is SGHDN and CDR2 is FVKESK. The CDR3 DNA reads TGTGCCAGCAGCCAAGACCTTAGAACCGGCGGGACAGATACGCAGTATTTT. The encoded protein is CASSQDLRTGGTDTQYF.

This chain links TRBV7-3 with TRBJ2-1; a weak D match, TRBD2 (5 bases). The CDR3 totals 15 residues. With 1 base removed from V and 2 bases from J, the gap between germline ends came to 9 bases. CDR1 SGHTA and CDR2 FQGTGA come from the germline V gene. Written as DNA, the CDR3 is TGTGCCAGCAGCTTAATAAGCGGAACCTACAATGAGCAGTTCTTC. This gives the protein CASSLISGTYNEQFF.

There are a few counts of this clone. The rearrangement links TRBV7-2 to TRBJ2-2; no clear D. Trimming took 5 bases from V and 4 from J, leaving 5 bases between them. This CDR3 spans 12 amino acids. The germline V gene encodes CDR1 SGHTA and CDR2 FQGNSA. CDR3 region: CASSRRTGELFF. The CDR3 DNA follows: TGTGCCAGCAGCCGACGCACCGGGGAGCTGTTTTTT.

This chain links TRBV19 with TRBJ2-2; TRBD2 matches 11 bases. The V gene's germline CDR1 is LNHDA and CDR2 SQIVND (reference sequence). CDR3 length: 16 residues. V lost 4 bases to trimming and J lost 4 bases; unmatched junction nucleotides: 5. The CDR3 loop reads CASSTRTSGFTGELFF. CDR3 nucleotides: TGTGCCAGTAGTACCCGGACTAGCGGGTTCACCGGGGAGCTGTTTTTT.

The chain uses TRBV19 and TRBJ2-7; D is perhaps TRBD2 (5 bases). The CDR3 totals 15 residues. The ends were cut back, 4 bases at V and 6 bases at J, with 19 bases in the middle. Germline assignment: CDR1 LNHDA and CDR2 SQIVND (reference sequence). The CDR3 is CASSTTGSPGGEQYF. The CDR3 DNA reads TGTGCCAGTAGTACTACCGGGTCCCCTGGAGGCGAGCAGTACTTC.

The chain is built from TRBV10-3 and TRBJ1-2; a weak D match, TRBD1 (5 bases). Germline V gene data show CDR1 as ENHRY and CDR2 as SYGVKD. Between the trimmed V and J ends, which lost 4 bases and 1 base, there was a span of 7 bases. This CDR3 has 13 residues. The CDR3 DNA sequence: TGTGCCATCAGTGGGGGGTATAACTATGGCTACACCTTC. The encoded protein is CAISGGYNYGYTF.

The J gene is TRBJ2-3, the V gene TRBV11-2; D uncertain. The CDR3 runs to 14 residues. From germline, CDR1 is SGHAT and CDR2 FQNNGV. Trimming left V 5 bases short and J 0 bases short, with 9 bases between. In DNA form, the CDR3 reads TGTGCCAGCAGCCTTTTAGGAAGCACAGATACGCAGTATTTT. Its protein is CASSLLGSTDTQYF.

The chain couples TRBV12-3 or TRBV12-4 to TRBJ1-1; D gene unclear. The CDR3 totals 13 residues. Trimming shortened V by 5 bases and J by 5 bases, and 12 bases separated the two germline ends. Written as DNA, the CDR3 is TGTGCCAGCAGTCCTGGGGTTTCGACTGAAGCTTTCTTT. It is translated as CASSPGVSTEAFF.

The genes are TRBV27 and TRBJ2-7; TRBD1 might be the D (6 bases). CDR3 length equals 14 residues. Looked up from germline, CDR1 is MNHEY and CDR2 is SMNVEV (reference sequence). Trimming pared 2 bases from V and 4 bases from J, leaving 12 bases between. In DNA, the CDR3 is TGTGCCAGCAGTTTAGCCGCTAGGGGGTACGAGCAGTACTTC. Amino acids: CASSLAARGYEQYF.

The chain couples TRBV5-1 to TRBJ1-4; the D gene is possibly TRBD1 (5 bases). The CDR3 length is 14 residues. In germline, CDR1 is SGHRS, CDR2 YFSETQ. Trimming cost V 4 bases and J 7 bases, with 14 bases left between them. CDR3 in amino acids: CASSPRQGSEKLFF. The CDR3 bases are TGCGCCAGCAGCCCGCGGCAGGGAAGTGAAAAACTGTTTTTT.